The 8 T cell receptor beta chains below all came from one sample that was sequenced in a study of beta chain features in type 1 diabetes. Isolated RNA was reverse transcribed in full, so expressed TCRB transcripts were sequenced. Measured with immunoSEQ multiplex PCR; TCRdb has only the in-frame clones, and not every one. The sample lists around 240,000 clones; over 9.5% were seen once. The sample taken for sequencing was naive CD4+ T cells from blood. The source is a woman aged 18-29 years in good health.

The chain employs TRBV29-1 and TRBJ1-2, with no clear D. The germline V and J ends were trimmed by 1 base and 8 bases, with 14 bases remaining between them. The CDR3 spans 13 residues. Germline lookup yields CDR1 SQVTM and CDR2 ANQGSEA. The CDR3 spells CSVEVMGPLGYTF. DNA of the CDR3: TGCAGCGTTGAAGTCATGGGCCCGCTAGGCTACACCTTC.

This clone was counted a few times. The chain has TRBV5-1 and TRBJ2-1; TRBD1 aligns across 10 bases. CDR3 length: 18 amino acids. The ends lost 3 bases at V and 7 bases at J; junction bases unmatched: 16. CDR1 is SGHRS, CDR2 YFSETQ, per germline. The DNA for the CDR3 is TGCGCCAGCAGCTCGGTGGTAGGTCGGGACAGGGGACGGAATGAGCAGTTCTTC. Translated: CASSSVVGRDRGRNEQFF.

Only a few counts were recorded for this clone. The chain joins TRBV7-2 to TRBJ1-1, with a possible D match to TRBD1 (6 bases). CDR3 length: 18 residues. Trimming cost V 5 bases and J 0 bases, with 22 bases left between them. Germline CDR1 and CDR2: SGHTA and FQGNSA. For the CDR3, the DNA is TGTGCCAGCAGCCCACCCCGAGGGGGGGTAAGACTGAACACTGAAGCTTTCTTT. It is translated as CASSPPRGGVRLNTEAFF.

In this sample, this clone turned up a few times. CDR3 nucleotides: TGCGCCAGCAGCCATACCAGGACAGGTGGCTCTGGGGCCAACGTCCTGACTTTC. Translation: CASSHTRTGGSGANVLTF. V is TRBV4-1 and J is TRBJ2-6; 7 nucleotides align to TRBD1. The germline CDR1 and CDR2 sequences are MGHRA and YSYEKL. This CDR3 has 18 amino acids. The trim removed 3 bases at V and 0 bases at J, leaving 8 bases unmatched.

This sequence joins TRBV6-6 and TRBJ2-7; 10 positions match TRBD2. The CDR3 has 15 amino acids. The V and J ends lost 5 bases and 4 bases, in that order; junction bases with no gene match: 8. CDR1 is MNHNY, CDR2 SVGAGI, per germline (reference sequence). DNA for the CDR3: TGTGCCAGCAGTAAGACCGGGACTAGCGAGTACGAGCAGTACTTC. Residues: CASSKTGTSEYEQYF.

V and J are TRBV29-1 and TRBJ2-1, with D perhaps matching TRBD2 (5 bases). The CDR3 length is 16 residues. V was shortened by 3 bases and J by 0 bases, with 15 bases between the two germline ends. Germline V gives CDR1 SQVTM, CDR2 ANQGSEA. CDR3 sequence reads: CSVEAGGWGSYNEQFF. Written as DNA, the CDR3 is TGCAGCGTTGAGGCGGGCGGGTGGGGCTCCTACAATGAGCAGTTCTTC.

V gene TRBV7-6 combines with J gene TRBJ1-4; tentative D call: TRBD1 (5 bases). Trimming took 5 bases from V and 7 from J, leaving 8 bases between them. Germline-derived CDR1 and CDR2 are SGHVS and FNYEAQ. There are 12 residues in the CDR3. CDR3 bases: TGTGCCAGCAGCGGGGGGGGTGAAAAACTGTTTTTT. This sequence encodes CASSGGGEKLFF.

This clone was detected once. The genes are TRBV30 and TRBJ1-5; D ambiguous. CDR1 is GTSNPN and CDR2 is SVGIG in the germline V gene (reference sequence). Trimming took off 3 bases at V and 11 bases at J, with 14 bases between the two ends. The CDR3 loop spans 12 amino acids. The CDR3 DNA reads TGTGCCTGGAGATCATCCTCGGGAACCCAGCATTTT. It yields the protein CAWRSSSGTQHF.